What follows are 30 T cell receptor beta chains derived from one specimen sequenced in a study of shared T cell receptors in the human thymus. Assay used: immunoSEQ multiplex PCR; TCRdb lists only in-frame clones, some missing. Seen here are about 540,000 clones, about 80% observed once, and the top ten hold more than 0.01%. Separately, the same data were catalogued under a study of human thymus T cells.

The sequenced material came from thymocytes. The source is a boy under three years old with a congenital heart defect.

The chain combines TRBV7-3 with TRBJ2-1, with 14 bases fitting TRBD2. The CDR3 length is 15 residues. The germline V gene has CDR1 SGHTA and CDR2 FQGTGA. After removal of 5 bases from V and 5 bases from J, the junction contained 2 bases not matched to a gene. In nucleotides, the CDR3 is TGTGCCAGCAGCCCGACTAGCGGGAGGGACAATGAGCAGTTCTTC. The encoded protein is CASSPTSGRDNEQFF.

The chain has TRBV7-9 and TRBJ2-2; D might be TRBD2 (5 bases). The CDR3 has 15 residues. Trimming took off 1 base at V and 1 base at J, with 7 bases between the two ends. The germline V gene has CDR1 SEHNR and CDR2 FQNEAQ (reference sequence). CDR3 nucleotide sequence: TGTGCCAGCAGCTTAGAGGGAGTGAACACCGGGGAGCTGTTTTTT. Translated: CASSLEGVNTGELFF.

J is TRBJ2-7 and V is TRBV5-6, with D possibly TRBD2 on 7 matching bases. The CDR3 totals 15 residues. V was clipped by 1 base and J by 3 bases, with 14 bases between them. Germline V gene lookup returns CDR1 SGHDT and CDR2 YYEEEE. The CDR3 here is CASSLNGGRVYEQYF. The DNA of the CDR3 is TGTGCCAGCAGCTTGAACGGGGGGCGCGTCTACGAGCAGTACTTC.

The chain is built from TRBV5-1 and TRBJ1-2; 12 bases match TRBD1. The CDR3 runs to 18 residues. The V gene's germline CDR1 is SGHRS and CDR2 YFSETQ. Trimming took 4 bases from V and 4 from J; bases not matched to a gene: 14. Here the CDR3 DNA reads TGCGCCAGCAGCCTCACGTCCCGGGACAGGGGGCTGAGCTATGGCTACACCTTC. The encoded protein is CASSLTSRDRGLSYGYTF.

The CDR3 coding sequence is TGTGCCAGCAGCTTGTCGGTTCGGGGAACTGGGGCCAACGTCCTGACTTTC. Protein: CASSLSVRGTGANVLTF. The genes are TRBV5-4 and TRBJ2-6; D may be TRBD2 (5 bases). V lost 1 base to trimming and J lost 2 bases, with 13 bases between them. The CDR3 contains 17 residues. Germline values: CDR1 SGHNT, CDR2 YYREEE (reference sequence).

This chain links TRBV4-1 with TRBJ2-5; TRBD2 matches 7 bases. The CDR3 sequence is 15 residues long. Germline lookup yields CDR1 MGHRA and CDR2 YSYEKL. V lost 4 bases and J lost 2; bases outside the gene matches: 7. The CDR3 sequence is CASSPGLAVQETQYF. DNA for the CDR3: TGCGCCAGCAGCCCCGGGCTAGCGGTACAAGAGACCCAGTACTTC.

V gene TRBV5-1 combines with J gene TRBJ2-1; 7 bases line up with TRBD2. V lost 4 bases and J lost 3; bases outside the gene matches: 10. CDR1 is SGHRS and CDR2 is YFSETQ in the germline V gene. This CDR3 has 16 residues. DNA of the CDR3: TGCGCCAGCAGCCCGTGGACTAGAAAGCTCTACAATGAGCAGTTCTTC. It encodes CASSPWTRKLYNEQFF. Combining the CDR3 with reference TRBV5-1 and TRBJ2-1 gives the whole variable domain KAGVTQTPRYLIKTRGQQVTLSCSPISGHRSVSWYQQTPGQGLQFLFEYFSETQRNKGNFPGRFSGRQFSNSRSEMNVSTLELGDSALYLCASSPWTRKLYNEQFFGPGTRLTVL.

The chain has TRBV4-3 and TRBJ1-1; 8 nucleotides align to TRBD1. The CDR3 consists of 18 residues. Trimming removed 0 bases from V and 0 bases from J; junction bases left unmatched: 9. Germline values: CDR1 LGHNA, CDR2 YSLEER. The CDR3: CASSQEEGQANMNTEAFF. The CDR3 DNA sequence: TGCGCCAGCAGCCAAGAAGAGGGACAGGCGAACATGAACACTGAAGCTTTCTTT.

The chain has TRBV4-3 and TRBJ2-1; D is possibly TRBD2 (5 bases). The V gene lost 4 bases and the J gene lost 3 bases, with 16 bases spanning the gap. The CDR3 has 16 amino acids. Germline V gives CDR1 LGHNA, CDR2 YSLEER. DNA for the CDR3: TGCGCCAGCAGCCCCAGAGGGCTAGGGCGCTACAATGAGCAGTTCTTC. Protein product: CASSPRGLGRYNEQFF.

V and J are TRBV6-5 and TRBJ2-2; 12 nucleotides agree with TRBD1. CDR1 is MNHEY and CDR2 is SVGAGI in the germline V gene. Trimming removed 6 bases from V and 5 bases from J; junction bases left unmatched: 4. The CDR3 runs to 15 residues. The CDR3 bases are TGTGCCAGCAGCCCGGGACAGGGGGCGACCGGGGAGCTGTTTTTT. It yields the protein CASSPGQGATGELFF.

The V call is TRBV2, the J call TRBJ1-2, with 11 bases identical to TRBD1. The CDR3 length is 15 residues. V lost 2 bases to trimming and J lost 7 bases; unmatched junction nucleotides: 6. CDR1 is SNHLY and CDR2 is FYNNEI in the germline V gene. The CDR3: CASSERRTGGAGYTF. DNA for the CDR3: TGTGCCAGCAGTGAAAGAAGGACAGGGGGCGCTGGCTACACCTTC.

This chain connects TRBV19 to TRBJ1-5; D perhaps matches TRBD1 (5 bases). This CDR3 is built from 15 residues. Trimming stripped 5 bases from V and 5 bases from J, with 16 bases between. Germline CDR1 and CDR2: LNHDA and SQIVND (reference sequence). In DNA, the CDR3 is TGTGCCAGTAGTGATCCGGGGGGGGGAGATCAGCCCCAGCATTTT. This codes for CASSDPGGGDQPQHF.

J is TRBJ2-7 and V is TRBV6-5; D remains unclear. The CDR3 has 14 residues. In germline, CDR1 is MNHEY, CDR2 SVGAGI. Trimming left V 5 bases short and J 6 bases short, with 17 bases between. The CDR3 sequence is CASSTPAPEPEQYF. The CDR3 DNA is TGTGCCAGCAGTACTCCCGCACCCGAGCCCGAGCAGTACTTC.

J is TRBJ2-1 and V is TRBV9, with 10 bases that match TRBD2. J gave up 1 base and V 3 bases, and 7 bases lay outside the gene matches. This CDR3 is built from 17 residues. CDR1 and CDR2 from the germline V gene are SGDLS and YYNGEE. CDR3 amino acids: CASSGPSGSVSYNEQFF. The CDR3 DNA reads TGTGCCAGCAGCGGACCTAGCGGGAGTGTTTCCTACAATGAGCAGTTCTTC.

This rearrangement joins TRBV7-8 to TRBJ2-4; maybe TRBD1 (6 bases). V gave up 7 bases and J gave up 3 bases, with 19 bases separating them. The CDR3 is made up of 16 amino acids. Per germline, CDR1 SGHVS and CDR2 FQNEAQ. CDR3 sequence reads: CASTNLGAFGKNIQYF. CDR3 sequence (DNA): TGTGCCAGCACCAACCTGGGGGCCTTTGGCAAAAACATTCAGTACTTC.

This rearrangement joins TRBV10-1 to TRBJ2-7; D uncertain. Germline CDR1 is WNHNN and CDR2 is SYGVQD (reference sequence). The CDR3 covers 17 residues. The germline V and J ends were trimmed by 5 bases and 9 bases, with 29 bases remaining between them. CDR3 sequence (DNA): TGCGCCAGCAGTTTTTCTAGATTCCGCACCTCCTCGAGTGGGCAGTACTTC. Translated, it gives CASSFSRFRTSSSGQYF.

This clone showed up just a few times. V usage is TRBV7-9 and J usage is TRBJ1-2; D is possibly TRBD1 (6 bases). CDR1 and CDR2 (germline): SEHNR, FQNEAQ (reference sequence). V lost 5 bases and J lost 7, with 11 bases in between. This CDR3 region has 12 residues. CDR3 residues: CASSLQDSGYTF. CDR3 sequence (DNA): TGTGCCAGCAGCCTACAGGACAGTGGCTACACCTTC. Based on the CDR3 plus reference TRBV7-9 and TRBJ1-2, the full variable domain is DTGVSQNPRHKITKRGQNVTFRCDPISEHNRLYWYRQTLGQGPEFLTYFQNEAQLEKSRLLSDRFSAERPKGSFSTLEIQRTEQGDSAMYLCASSLQDSGYTFGSGTRLTVV.

The V call is TRBV7-2, the J call TRBJ2-7, with 12 nucleotides matching TRBD2. The CDR3 is 17 residues long. Germline CDR1 reads SGHTA; CDR2 reads FQGNSA. Trimming cost V 1 base and J 2 bases; bases outside gene matches: 6. The CDR3 nucleotides are TGTGCCAGCAGCTTAGAGTGGCGACTAGCGGGAGCCTACGAGCAGTACTTC. The encoded protein is CASSLEWRLAGAYEQYF. Full variable domain (outside the CDR3, taken from reference TRBV7-2 and TRBJ2-7): GAGVSQSPSNKVTEKGKDVELRCDPISGHTALYWYRQSLGQGLEFLIYFQGNSAPDKSGLPSDRFSAERTGGSVSTLTIQRTQQEDSAVYLCASSLEWRLAGAYEQYFGPGTRLTVT.

The chain is built from TRBV5-1 and TRBJ1-2; the D gene is possibly TRBD1 (6 bases). Deletions cut 0 bases from V and 4 bases from J, with 19 bases between. Germline V gene data show CDR1 as SGHRS and CDR2 as YFSETQ. The length of the CDR3 is 17 residues. CDR3 in DNA: TGCGCCAGCAGCTTGGGGGGTGTTGGGGGGGCCTCCTATGGCTACACCTTC. It translates to CASSLGGVGGASYGYTF.

The gene calls are TRBV9 and TRBJ2-3, with 10 bases that match TRBD2. This CDR3 comprises 16 residues. Trimming cost V 0 bases and J 2 bases; bases outside gene matches: 3. CDR1 is SGDLS and CDR2 is YYNGEE in the germline V gene. The CDR3 reads CASSVGTSGNTDTQYF. CDR3 coding DNA: TGTGCCAGCAGCGTAGGGACTAGCGGAAACACAGATACGCAGTATTTT.

This chain joins TRBV6-5 and TRBJ2-1, with a tentative D call TRBD2 (6 bases). CDR3 length: 14 amino acids. V lost 4 bases and J 4 bases, leaving 11 bases between the germline ends. From germline, CDR1 is MNHEY and CDR2 SVGAGI. CDR3 sequence (DNA): TGTGCCAGCAGTTCCAAGACTAGATACAATGAGCAGTTCTTC. Encoded protein: CASSSKTRYNEQFF.

J is TRBJ1-5 and V is TRBV5-6; TRBD1 might be the D (6 bases). Germline CDR1 and CDR2: SGHDT and YYEEEE. The CDR3 loop spans 16 amino acids. Trimming removed 4 bases from V and 6 bases from J, with 20 bases in between. CDR3 region: CASSGPRGRVGQPQHF. The CDR3 DNA reads TGTGCCAGCAGCGGCCCGAGGGGGAGGGTGGGTCAGCCCCAGCATTTT.

The V call is TRBV7-4, the J call TRBJ1-2; D remains ambiguous. The CDR3 loop spans 17 amino acids. The V end was cut by 6 bases, the J end by 2 bases, with 22 bases between. Germline-derived CDR1 and CDR2 are SGHVT and SQSDAQ. CDR3 region: CASRPVGGRERNYGYTF. In DNA, the CDR3 is TGTGCCAGCAGACCGGTCGGAGGGCGTGAAAGGAACTATGGCTACACCTTC.

The chain is built from TRBV5-6 and TRBJ2-3; the match to TRBD1 covers 8 bases. Per the germline V gene, CDR1 is SGHDT and CDR2 is YYEEEE. V gave up 1 base and J gave up 2 bases; unmatched junction bases: 3. This CDR3 is built from 15 residues. The CDR3 coding sequence is TGTGCCAGCAGCTTGAGGGACAGGCCCACAGATACGCAGTATTTT. Its protein product is CASSLRDRPTDTQYF.

This chain uses TRBV28 with TRBJ1-2; 10 nucleotides agree with TRBD1. The CDR3 is made up of 16 amino acids. J was trimmed by 3 bases and V by 5 bases; bases with no gene match: 9. Germline CDR1 reads MDHEN; CDR2 reads SYDVKM. Here the CDR3 reads CASSAPGTGVHYGYTF. CDR3 sequence (DNA): TGTGCCAGCAGTGCCCCCGGGACAGGGGTGCACTATGGCTACACCTTC.

The V gene is TRBV19, the J gene TRBJ1-1, with 8 bases aligning to TRBD1. Looked up from germline, CDR1 is LNHDA and CDR2 is SQIVND (reference sequence). Losses at the gene ends were 5 bases for V and 4 bases for J; bases not matched to a gene: 6. There are 14 residues in the CDR3. The CDR3 sequence is CASSVTGDLTEAFF. CDR3 nucleotides: TGTGCCAGTAGTGTGACAGGGGACCTCACTGAAGCTTTCTTT.

This clone occurred a few times. The chain recombines TRBV19 with TRBJ1-4; 11 nucleotides match TRBD1. This CDR3 has 13 amino acids. Unmatched junction bases numbered 5, after V lost 9 bases and J lost 8 bases. In germline, CDR1 is LNHDA, CDR2 SQIVND (reference sequence). The CDR3 protein is CASTGQGEEKLFF. For the CDR3, the DNA is TGTGCCAGCACGGGACAGGGGGAGGAAAAACTGTTTTTT.

Concerning this clone: One end of the junction fails to match germline, which may point to a read error. The V call is TRBV29-1, the J call TRBJ2-3; 13 nucleotides agree with TRBD2. Germline-derived CDR1 and CDR2 are SQVTM and ANQGSEA. The CDR3 length is 16 residues. This chain's CDR3 is CGVEEGLAGVANTQYF. DNA of the CDR3: TGCGGCGTTGAAGAAGGACTAGCGGGAGTCGCAAATACGCAGTATTTT.

This chain uses TRBV10-1 with TRBJ2-7; 9 positions match TRBD2. This CDR3 region has 15 residues. V shed 11 bases, J shed 0 bases, and the junction held 11 bases outside the gene matches. Germline CDR1 WNHNN, CDR2 SYGVQD (reference sequence). The CDR3 nucleotides read TGCGCCGTTCGGGCTGCGGGAGGGAGCTCCTACGAGCAGTACTTC. Amino acid sequence: CAVRAAGGSSYEQYF.

This clone showed up just once. The CDR3 bases are TGTGCCAGCAGCTTAGGGGGACTAGCGGGAGGAGAGAGTGAGCAGTACTTC. Protein: CASSLGGLAGGESEQYF. J is TRBJ2-7 and V is TRBV7-8, with 15 nucleotides matching TRBD2. J lost 7 bases, V lost 1 base, and 8 bases had no gene match. CDR1 is SGHVS, CDR2 FQNEAQ, per germline. This CDR3 contains 17 residues.